These 10 T cell receptor beta chains came from one sample sequenced in a study of cytomegalovirus exposure and HLA in healthy donors. This table comes from immunoSEQ multiplex PCR, and its TCRdb copy is limited to in-frame clones, with some not included. The data show 150,000 to 180,000 clones, 70% to 90% seen once. Source material: PBMCs. Receptors originate from a man aged 18 to 29 in good health and CMV-seropositive.

The chain couples TRBV27 to TRBJ1-2, with TRBD1 as a possible D gene (6 bases). This CDR3 is 15 amino acids long. Germline lookup yields CDR1 MNHEY and CDR2 SMNVEV (reference sequence). Trimming shortened V by 0 bases and J by 3 bases, and 11 bases separated the two germline ends. In DNA form, the CDR3 reads TGTGCCAGCAGTTTATCGGTCAGGGGTGACTATGGCTACACCTTC. Residues: CASSLSVRGDYGYTF.

This clone was detected only once. This chain uses TRBV5-8 with TRBJ1-2, with D possibly being TRBD1 (5 bases). Per germline, CDR1 SGHTS and CDR2 YDEGEE. Trimming stripped 4 bases from V and 6 bases from J, with 13 bases between. This CDR3 contains 13 residues. CDR3 bases: TGTGCCAGCAGCCGCAGGGTTCCTGATGGCTACACCTTC. Translation gives CASSRRVPDGYTF.

The genes are TRBV6-5 and TRBJ1-2; 11 nucleotides align to TRBD1. Unmatched junction bases numbered 8, after V lost 6 bases and J lost 11 bases. The CDR3 has 13 amino acids. In germline, CDR1 is MNHEY, CDR2 SVGAGI. Here the CDR3 DNA reads TGTGCCAGCAGGGCCGGGACAGGGGGTTGGTACACCTTC. It yields the protein CASRAGTGGWYTF.

The chain links TRBV7-3 to TRBJ2-2; 9 bases line up with TRBD1. The ends lost 5 bases at V and 4 bases at J; junction bases unmatched: 5. This CDR3 has 15 residues. The germline CDR1 and CDR2 sequences are SGHTA and FQGTGA. The CDR3 nucleotides are TGTGCCAGCAGCCCCCCGGGACAGGGCACCGGGGAGCTGTTTTTT. It is translated as CASSPPGQGTGELFF.

The rearrangement links TRBV9 to TRBJ2-7; 8 positions match TRBD2. In germline, CDR1 is SGDLS, CDR2 YYNGEE. Trimming cost V 0 bases and J 6 bases; bases outside gene matches: 8. This CDR3 is 15 amino acids long. As DNA, the CDR3 is TGTGCCAGCAGCGTAGGAAGTCTAGCGGGCGGCGAGCAGTACTTC. The encoded protein is CASSVGSLAGGEQYF.

The chain recombines TRBV13 with TRBJ2-3; 10 nucleotides agree with TRBD2. The germline V gene has CDR1 PRHDT and CDR2 FYEKMQ (reference sequence). J gave up 4 bases and V 5 bases, and 6 bases lay outside the gene matches. The CDR3 sequence is 15 residues long. The CDR3 DNA sequence: TGTGCCAGCAGCCTCCTAGCGGGAGCCCCAGATACGCAGTATTTT. Translated, it gives CASSLLAGAPDTQYF.

The CDR3 region has the DNA TGTGCCAGCAGTTACGGACAGAATCAGCCCCAGCATTTT. This codes for CASSYGQNQPQHF. J is TRBJ1-5 and V is TRBV6-5, with D possibly being TRBD1 (6 bases). CDR3 length: 13 amino acids. Germline V gene data show CDR1 as MNHEY and CDR2 as SVGAGI. Trimming removed 2 bases at V and 4 bases at J, with 6 bases between.

This clone was picked up one time. The V gene is TRBV23-1, the J gene TRBJ1-2; D call uncertain. TRBV23-1 is classed as an ORF, of uncertain function. The CDR3 consists of 14 residues. The V end was cut by 3 bases, the J end by 5 bases, with 13 bases between. The CDR3 loop reads CASSQLSELYGYTF. The CDR3 nucleotides read TGCGCCAGCAGTCAGTTGAGCGAACTGTATGGCTACACCTTC.

The chain uses TRBV7-2 and TRBJ2-7, with 7 nucleotides matching TRBD1. V lost 4 bases, J lost 1 base, and 7 bases stayed unmatched. The germline CDR1 and CDR2 sequences are SGHTA and FQGNSA. The CDR3 totals 15 residues. The CDR3 is CASSSGTVQSYEQYF. CDR3 sequence (DNA): TGTGCCAGCAGCTCGGGGACAGTCCAGTCCTACGAGCAGTACTTC.

This clone was seen many times. This chain uses TRBV28 with TRBJ1-2; possibly TRBD1 for D (5 bases). This CDR3 is 12 amino acids long. From germline, CDR1 is MDHEN and CDR2 SYDVKM. Trimming pared 8 bases from V and 6 bases from J, leaving 13 bases between. The CDR3 DNA reads as TGTGCCAGCCTAGCCGGGGGGGATGGCTACACCTTC. It codes for CASLAGGDGYTF.